This TCR beta chain was sequenced for a study of T cell responses to AZD1222 COVID-19 vaccine. Generated by immunoSEQ multiplex PCR, the TCRdb table keeps only in-frame clones and is missing some. The sample consists of over 30,000 clones, just over 85% of them appearing once. Comment on this clone: Its specificity is not known.

Study-level points and caveats: Baseline serostatus was positive in only a handful of AZD1222 recipients. Repertoires were sampled only after the peak T cell response.

CDR1 is GTSNPN, CDR2 SVGIG, per germline (reference sequence). Germline trimming cut 2 bases from V and 3 bases from J; bases unmatched to any gene: 10. The CDR3 length is 17 residues. The TCR originated in an adult who received the MenACWY meningococcal vaccine as a control. Specimen: peripheral blood, collected 28 days after the second dose of the MenACWY control vaccine. The chain uses TRBV30 and TRBJ2-3, with 11 bases lining up with TRBD2. The chain's CDR3 is CAWSILIRTSGTDTQYF. The CDR3 DNA follows: TGTGCCTGGAGTATACTAATCAGGACTAGCGGGACAGATACGCAGTATTTT.